Each of the 29 T cell receptor beta chains below was sequenced from the same sample in a study of blood T cell repertoires in COVID-19. The data were produced by immunoSEQ multiplex PCR, yet TCRdb's version contains in-frame clones alone and is incomplete. This table has about 50,000 clones, around 85% appearing once. Source material: peripheral blood. Receptors were obtained from a man aged 60-69 years with acute or convalescent COVID-19.

V usage is TRBV19 and J usage is TRBJ2-2; 7 bases fit TRBD1. V shed 9 bases and J 7 bases; nucleotides not matched to a gene: 8. Germline V lookup: CDR1 LNHDA, CDR2 SQIVND (reference sequence). CDR3 length: 13 residues. DNA of the CDR3: TGTGCCAGCTCTGACAGGGCTGGCGGGGAGCTGTTTTTT. Its protein is CASSDRAGGELFF.

The rearrangement links TRBV9 to TRBJ2-1; D remains unclear. Trimming took 0 bases from V and 0 from J, leaving 7 bases between them. Germline V gives CDR1 SGDLS, CDR2 YYNGEE. The CDR3 is 15 amino acids. CDR3 nucleotides: TGTGCCAGCAGCGTAGATGGCACCTCCTACAATGAGCAGTTCTTC. Translation: CASSVDGTSYNEQFF.

The chain is built from TRBV2 and TRBJ1-5; D is ambiguous. Germline lookup yields CDR1 SNHLY and CDR2 FYNNEI. The CDR3 runs to 16 residues. Trimming shortened V by 2 bases and J by 6 bases, and 17 bases separated the two germline ends. As DNA, the CDR3 is TGTGCCAGCAGTGAAAGGGCAGGCCTGGGGAGTCAGCCCCAGCATTTT. Residues: CASSERAGLGSQPQHF.

The chain carries TRBV6-6 and TRBJ1-5; 10 nucleotides line up with TRBD1. The CDR3 is made up of 14 amino acids. V was clipped by 5 bases and J by 5 bases; unmatched bases: 3. From germline, CDR1 is MNHNY and CDR2 SVGAGI (reference sequence). This chain's CDR3 is CASSRTGGDQPQHF. The CDR3 DNA sequence: TGTGCCAGCAGTCGGACAGGGGGAGATCAGCCCCAGCATTTT.

This clone has just one count. The chain carries TRBV11-3 and TRBJ2-1, with 12 bases aligning to TRBD2. Germline V gene sequence: CDR1 SGHNT, CDR2 YENEEA. The CDR3 covers 14 residues. Trimming cost V 5 bases and J 9 bases; bases outside gene matches: 5. DNA of the CDR3: TGTGCCAGCAGCGTGGGGACTAGCGGGCTTGAGCAGTTCTTC. Translating gives CASSVGTSGLEQFF.

The rearrangement joins TRBV5-4 to TRBJ2-5; tentatively, D is TRBD2 (5 bases). The V and J ends lost 3 bases and 4 bases respectively, with 22 bases between them. The CDR3 covers 17 residues. Germline V gives CDR1 SGHNT, CDR2 YYREEE (reference sequence). CDR3 loop: CASSSNPGLAPLETQYF. The CDR3 coding sequence is TGTGCCAGCAGCTCAAACCCCGGGCTAGCTCCCCTAGAGACCCAGTACTTC.

The CDR3 nucleotides read TGTATGCTAGCGGCAACTATCGCCTACAATGAGCAGTTCTTC. Amino acids: CMLAATIAYNEQFF. This chain joins TRBV19 and TRBJ2-1; 7 nucleotides agree with TRBD2. The CDR3 loop spans 14 amino acids. Per the germline V gene, CDR1 is LNHDA and CDR2 is SQIVND (reference sequence).

The rearrangement links TRBV5-1 to TRBJ2-1; D perhaps matches TRBD2 (5 bases). Looked up from germline, CDR1 is SGHRS and CDR2 is YFSETQ. The CDR3 is made up of 15 amino acids. Trimming removed 6 bases from V and 0 bases from J, with 13 bases in between. As DNA, the CDR3 is TGCGCCAGCATGAAGCGGACGAGCTCCTACAATGAGCAGTTCTTC. Its translation is CASMKRTSSYNEQFF.

The chain links TRBV7-8 to TRBJ2-2, with 11 bases lining up with TRBD1. V shed 1 base, J shed 7 bases, and the junction held 8 bases outside the gene matches. The CDR3 is 17 residues long. In germline, CDR1 is SGHVS, CDR2 FQNEAQ. The CDR3: CASSLVLGQGAIGELFF. CDR3 in DNA: TGTGCCAGCAGCTTAGTCCTCGGACAGGGGGCGATCGGGGAGCTGTTTTTT.

CDR3: CASSQAGGEQETQYF. Written as DNA, the CDR3 is TGTGCCAGCAGCCAGGCCGGGGGGGAGCAAGAGACCCAGTACTTC. This sequence joins TRBV3-1 (or the pseudogene TRBV3-2) and TRBJ2-5; 8 bases agree with TRBD2. With V trimmed by 3 bases and J by 2 bases, 5 bases remained unmatched. CDR1 and CDR2 from the germline V gene are LGHDT and YNNKEL (reference sequence). The CDR3 spans 15 residues.

The chain recombines TRBV23-1 with TRBJ1-5, with TRBD1 matching over 7 bases. TRBV23-1 counts as an open reading frame of uncertain function. This CDR3 is built from 15 residues. Unmatched junction bases numbered 9, after V lost 7 bases and J lost 3 bases. This chain's CDR3 is CASTPPGQVNQPQHF. Here the CDR3 DNA reads TGCGCCAGCACCCCACCCGGACAGGTCAATCAGCCCCAGCATTTT.

The rearrangement joins TRBV4-1 to TRBJ2-7, with a weak D call TRBD2 (6 bases). Trimming removed 0 bases at V and 6 bases at J, with 15 bases between. CDR3 length equals 15 residues. Germline lookup yields CDR1 MGHRA and CDR2 YSYEKL. The CDR3: CASSQERELRSEQYF. CDR3 sequence (DNA): TGCGCCAGCAGCCAAGAACGGGAGCTTCGGTCCGAGCAGTACTTC.

The rearrangement joins TRBV5-1 to TRBJ2-3; TRBD2 aligns across 8 bases. Germline assignment: CDR1 SGHRS and CDR2 YFSETQ. Trimming at V came to 4 bases and at J to 6 bases, leaving 10 bases not matched to a gene. The CDR3 runs to 15 residues. Here the CDR3 DNA reads TGCGCCAGCAGCCCGGTCGGGGGACTAGGGGATACGCAGTATTTT. Amino acids: CASSPVGGLGDTQYF. Full variable domain (rest looked up from reference TRBV5-1 and TRBJ2-3): KAGVTQTPRYLIKTRGQQVTLSCSPISGHRSVSWYQQTPGQGLQFLFEYFSETQRNKGNFPGRFSGRQFSNSRSEMNVSTLELGDSALYLCASSPVGGLGDTQYFGPGTRLTVL.

The J gene is TRBJ2-1, the V gene TRBV7-2, with 8 nucleotides matching TRBD2. Germline CDR1 SGHTA, CDR2 FQGNSA. With 2 bases clipped from V and 2 bases from J, the junction kept 2 bases outside the gene matches. CDR3 length equals 15 residues. The CDR3: CASSLNGRAYNEQFF. For the CDR3, the DNA is TGTGCCAGCAGCTTAAACGGGAGGGCCTACAATGAGCAGTTCTTC.

The V and J genes are TRBV28 and TRBJ1-1; D gene uncertain. CDR1 and CDR2 (germline): MDHEN, SYDVKM. This CDR3 spans 14 amino acids. The V end was cut by 3 bases, the J end by 1 base, with 9 bases between. The CDR3 is CASSFPVANTEAFF. In nucleotides, the CDR3 is TGTGCCAGCAGTTTCCCAGTCGCGAACACTGAAGCTTTCTTT.

The V call is TRBV5-4, the J call TRBJ2-5, with 10 bases matching TRBD2. CDR3 length: 14 residues. With 0 bases clipped from V and 4 bases from J, the junction kept 0 bases outside the gene matches. Germline CDR1 and CDR2: SGHNT and YYREEE (reference sequence). In DNA form, the CDR3 reads TGTGCCAGCAGCTTGGGACTAGCGGGAGAGACCCAGTACTTC. Translation gives CASSLGLAGETQYF.

The chain carries TRBV4-1 and TRBJ1-2, with D perhaps matching TRBD1 (5 bases). The CDR3 runs to 13 residues. Trimming left V 4 bases short and J 2 bases short, with 8 bases between. Germline V gene lookup returns CDR1 MGHRA and CDR2 YSYEKL. CDR3 sequence (DNA): TGCGCCAGCAGCCCTGACAGCAACTATGGCTACACCTTC. Encoded protein: CASSPDSNYGYTF.

V usage is TRBV9 and J usage is TRBJ2-1, with 8 bases lining up with TRBD1. After removal of 3 bases from V and 4 bases from J, the junction contained 3 bases not matched to a gene. The CDR3 loop spans 14 amino acids. The germline gives CDR1 SGDLS, CDR2 YYNGEE. For the CDR3, the DNA is TGTGCCAGCAGCGATGACAGGGGATACAATGAGCAGTTCTTC. This codes for CASSDDRGYNEQFF.

This clone turned up a few times. The chain carries TRBV10-2 and TRBJ2-1; 7 bases are a match to TRBD2. Germline lookup yields CDR1 WSHSY and CDR2 SAAADI. V dropped 2 bases and J dropped 8; count of bases not matched to a gene: 12. The CDR3 has 16 amino acids. DNA for the CDR3: TGCGCCAGCAGTGAGGTGTTCGAGGGAGGGACCCATGAGCAGTTCTTC. As protein: CASSEVFEGGTHEQFF.

This clone showed up just a few times. The chain joins TRBV30 to TRBJ2-2, with D tentatively TRBD2 (6 bases). The CDR3 spans 16 residues. Looked up from germline, CDR1 is GTSNPN and CDR2 is SVGIG (reference sequence). Trimming left V 2 bases short and J 1 base short, with 14 bases between. The CDR3 sequence: CAWSLRLAKNTGELFF. The CDR3 region has the DNA TGTGCCTGGAGTCTGCGGCTAGCGAAGAACACCGGGGAGCTGTTTTTT.

CDR3 loop: CASSPRDRVYEQYF. Here the CDR3 DNA reads TGTGCCAGCAGTCCGAGGGACAGGGTCTACGAGCAGTACTTC. This chain connects TRBV28 to TRBJ2-7; 9 nucleotides match TRBD1. The V and J ends lost 5 bases and 3 bases, in that order; junction bases with no gene match: 5. The CDR3 has 14 residues. CDR1 MDHEN and CDR2 SYDVKM come from the germline V gene.

This chain links TRBV7-2 with TRBJ2-1, with D maybe TRBD1 (5 bases). From germline, CDR1 is SGHTA and CDR2 FQGNSA. Trimming removed 6 bases at V and 0 bases at J, with 9 bases between. CDR3 length: 14 residues. The CDR3 loop reads CASSRQSSYNEQFF. CDR3 in DNA: TGTGCCAGCAGTCGACAGAGCTCCTACAATGAGCAGTTCTTC.

The chain recombines TRBV3-1 (or the pseudogene TRBV3-2) with TRBJ2-7; 7 bases are a match to TRBD2. Unmatched junction bases numbered 2, after V lost 2 bases and J lost 1 base. The V gene's germline CDR1 is LGHDT and CDR2 YNNKEL (reference sequence). This CDR3 contains 14 residues. The CDR3 spells CASSQTGGSYEQYF. The CDR3 DNA is TGTGCCAGCAGCCAAACGGGGGGATCCTACGAGCAGTACTTC.

This clone was counted only a few times. This rearrangement joins TRBV10-2 to TRBJ1-5; D may be TRBD1 (5 bases). CDR3 length: 13 amino acids. Germline V gene lookup returns CDR1 WSHSY and CDR2 SAAADI. Trimming took 8 bases from V and 2 from J, leaving 10 bases between them. CDR3 in amino acids: CASGWGGNQPQHF. CDR3 nucleotides: TGCGCCAGCGGCTGGGGGGGCAATCAGCCCCAGCATTTT.

The rearrangement links TRBV12-5 to TRBJ1-5; TRBD1 matches at 8 bases. The CDR3 contains 15 residues. With 7 bases clipped from V and 4 bases from J, the junction kept 9 bases outside the gene matches. CDR1 is LGHNT, CDR2 FRNRAP, per germline. CDR3 in DNA: TGTGCTAGTGCCCAGGGGGCAGGGGCTAATCAGCCCCAGCATTTT. Protein sequence: CASAQGAGANQPQHF.

The CDR3 sequence is CASSPGLGSSYEQYF. The CDR3 nucleotides read TGTGCCAGCAGCCCCGGCCTGGGGAGCTCCTACGAGCAGTACTTC. This chain uses TRBV7-3 with TRBJ2-7, with D tentatively TRBD2 (5 bases). The CDR3 contains 15 residues. Trimming stripped 5 bases from V and 0 bases from J, with 14 bases between. The germline CDR1 and CDR2 sequences are SGHTA and FQGTGA. The variable domain in full, completed from reference TRBV7-3 and TRBJ2-7, reads GAGVSQTPSNKVTEKGKYVELRCDPISGHTALYWYRQSLGQGPEFLIYFQGTGAADDSGLPNDRFFAVRPEGSVSTLKIQRTERGDSAVYLCASSPGLGSSYEQYFGPGTRLTVT.

The CDR3 region is CASRGTTDEAFF. CDR3 coding DNA: TGTGCCAGCAGGGGCACGACGGATGAAGCTTTCTTT. J is TRBJ1-1 and V is TRBV2; D not certain. V dropped 6 bases and J dropped 7 bases, with 12 bases sitting between them. The CDR3 runs 12 residues. Germline V lookup: CDR1 SNHLY, CDR2 FYNNEI. Combining the CDR3 with reference TRBV2 and TRBJ1-1 gives the whole variable domain EPEVTQTPSHQVTQMGQEVILRCVPISNHLYFYWYRQILGQKVEFLVSFYNNEISEKSEIFDDQFSVERPDGSNFTLKIRSTKLEDSAMYFCASRGTTDEAFFGQGTRLTVV.

CDR3 region: CASSSEMDRSYGYTF. The DNA of the CDR3 is TGTGCCAGCAGCTCCGAAATGGACAGGAGCTATGGCTACACCTTC. The chain carries TRBV7-9 and TRBJ1-2; TRBD1 agrees at 7 bases. The CDR3 is made up of 15 amino acids. Germline CDR1 SEHNR, CDR2 FQNEAQ (reference sequence). J lost 4 bases, V lost 4 bases, and 9 bases had no gene match. The entire variable domain, with the rest obtained from reference TRBV7-9 and TRBJ1-2, is as follows: DTGVSQNPRHKITKRGQNVTFRCDPISEHNRLYWYRQTLGQGPEFLTYFQNEAQLEKSRLLSDRFSAERPKGSFSTLEIQRTEQGDSAMYLCASSSEMDRSYGYTFGSGTRLTVV.

The chain recombines TRBV15 with TRBJ1-4, with TRBD1 matching over 8 bases. Germline CDR1 and CDR2: LNHNV and YYDKDF (reference sequence). V shed 0 bases, J shed 7 bases, and the junction held 10 bases outside the gene matches. The CDR3 runs to 17 residues. This chain's CDR3 is CATSRDWGQGALEKLFF. In DNA form, the CDR3 reads TGTGCCACCAGCAGAGATTGGGGGCAGGGGGCGCTTGAAAAACTGTTTTTT.